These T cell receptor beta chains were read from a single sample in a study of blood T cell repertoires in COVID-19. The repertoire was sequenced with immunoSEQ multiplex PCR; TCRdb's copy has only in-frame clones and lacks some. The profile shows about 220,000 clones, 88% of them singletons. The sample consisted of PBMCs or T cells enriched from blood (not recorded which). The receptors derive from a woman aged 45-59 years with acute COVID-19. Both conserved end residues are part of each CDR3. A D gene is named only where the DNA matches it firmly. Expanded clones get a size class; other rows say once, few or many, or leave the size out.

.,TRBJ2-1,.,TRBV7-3,TGTGCCAGCAGCTTAGGGCCCCTCTTACGCGTAAACGCAGGAGGTCCCAATGAGCAGTTCTTC,CASSLGPLLRVNAGGPNEQFF
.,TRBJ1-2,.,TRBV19,TGTGCCAGTAGTATAGCCCCCGCAGGATGGAACTATGGCTACACCTTC,CASSIAPAGWNYGYTF
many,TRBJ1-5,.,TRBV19,TGTGCCAGTAACCGAGACAGGAATCAGCCCCAGCATTTT,CASNRDRNQPQHF
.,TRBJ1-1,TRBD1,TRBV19,TGTGCCAGTACTAATTCCGGGACAGGGCGTCCTGAAGCTTTCTTT,CASTNSGTGRPEAFF
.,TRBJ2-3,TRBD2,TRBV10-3,TGTGCCATCAGTGAGTCAGCCACTAGCGGGAGGGTCGATACGCAGTATTTT,CAISESATSGRVDTQYF
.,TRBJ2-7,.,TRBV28,TGTGCCAGCAGTTCGGCACTAGTCTACGAGCAGTACTTC,CASSSALVYEQYF
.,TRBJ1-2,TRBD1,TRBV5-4,TGTGCCAGCAGCTTGGACAGGGGCAACTATGGCTACACCTTC,CASSLDRGNYGYTF
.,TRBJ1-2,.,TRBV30,TGTGCCTGGAGATCAGATCCCTATGGCTACACCTTC,CAWRSDPYGYTF
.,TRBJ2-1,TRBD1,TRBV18,TGTGCCAGCTCAACAACCGGGACAGGGGTCGTCAATGAGCAGTTCTTC,CASSTTGTGVVNEQFF
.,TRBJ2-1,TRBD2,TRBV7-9,TGTGCCAGCAGTCCTCGTAGACTAGCGGGGAACAATGAGCAGTTCTTC,CASSPRRLAGNNEQFF
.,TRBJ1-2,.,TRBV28,TGTGCCAGCAGTACCTACGGGGCAGGGGTTTCAGGCGGCTACACCTTC,CASSTYGAGVSGGYTF
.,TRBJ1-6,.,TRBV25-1,TGTGCCAGCAGTCCACGTAGCTCCTATAATTCACCCCTCCACTTT,CASSPRSSYNSPLHF
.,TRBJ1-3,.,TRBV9,TGTGCCAGCAGCGTAGGTTTCAGTGTCGGAAACACCATATATTTT,CASSVGFSVGNTIYF
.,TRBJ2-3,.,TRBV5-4,TGTGCCAGCAGCGACAGGACGGGTAGCACAGATACGCAGTATTTT,CASSDRTGSTDTQYF
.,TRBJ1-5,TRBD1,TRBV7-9,TGTGCCAGCAGCTCGGGACAGTTCAATCAGCCCCAGCATTTT,CASSSGQFNQPQHF
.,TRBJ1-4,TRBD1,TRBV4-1,TGCGCCAGCAGCCAAGATATTGACAGGGGGAATTATAAACTGTTTTTT,CASSQDIDRGNYKLFF
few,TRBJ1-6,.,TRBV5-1,TGCGCCAGCAGCTTGTCTGACCCGAGGGAGTCACCCCTCCACTTT,CASSLSDPRESPLHF